This TCR beta chain is from a study of T cells in Graves' hyperthyroidism and ophthalmopathy. Each patient was aged 18 to 65 and had newly diagnosed hyperthyroidism of under 2 months' duration. The investigators amplified TCR beta CDR3 regions from RNA transcripts. HTBI primers were used for first-round RT-PCR of the TCR CDR3. MiXCR was run by TCRdb on the multiplex PCR reads, yielding one entry per CDR3 protein. The data contain 800,000 or so distinct CDR3 sequences, around 38% of them singletons. The length of the CDR3 is 18 residues. Trimming took 3 bases from V and 2 from J, leaving 23 bases between them. Germline V gene lookup returns CDR1 LNHDA and CDR2 SQIVND (reference sequence).

V and J are TRBV19 and TRBJ2-7, with D possibly called TRBD1 or TRBD2 (6 bases each). Sequencing used blood. The receptor was isolated from a man aged 18 to 30 with Graves' hyperthyroidism. In nucleotides, the CDR3 is TGTGCCAGTAGTATCGACCGTGCGGGGACAAATATCCCCTACGAGCAGTACTTC. Its protein is CASSIDRAGTNIPYEQYF. The whole variable domain, filled in from reference TRBV19 and TRBJ2-7, reads DGGITQSPKYLFRKEGQNVTLSCEQNLNHDAMYWYRQDPGQGLRLIYYSQIVNDFQKGDIAEGYSVSREKKESFPLTVTSAQKNPTAFYLCASSIDRAGTNIPYEQYFGPGTRLTVT.